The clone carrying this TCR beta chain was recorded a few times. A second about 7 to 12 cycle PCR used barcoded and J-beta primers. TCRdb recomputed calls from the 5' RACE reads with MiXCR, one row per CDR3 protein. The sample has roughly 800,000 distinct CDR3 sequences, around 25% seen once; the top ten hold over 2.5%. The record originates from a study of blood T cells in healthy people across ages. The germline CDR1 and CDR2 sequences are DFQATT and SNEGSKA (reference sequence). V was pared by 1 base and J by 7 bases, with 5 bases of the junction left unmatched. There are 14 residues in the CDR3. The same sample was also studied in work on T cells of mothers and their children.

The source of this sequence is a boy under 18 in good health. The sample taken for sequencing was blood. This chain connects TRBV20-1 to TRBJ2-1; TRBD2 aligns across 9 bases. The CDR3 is CSARVSGGSNEQFF. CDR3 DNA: TGCAGTGCTAGAGTTAGCGGGGGATCGAATGAGCAGTTCTTC.